What follows are 10 T cell receptor beta chains derived from one specimen sequenced in a study of T cell repertoires in cytomegalovirus infection. No antigen is known for these receptors. MiXCR, applied by TCRdb to the reads, yields one record per CDR3 protein. The table includes about 89,000 distinct CDR3 sequences, approximately 32% detected once. Sample: CD8+ T cells from cultured PBMCs, taken from culture after CMV antigen stimulation. Every receptor here comes from a human donor in good health (CMV status not recorded). Some clones in this sample may be carry-over from other donors' samples.

This chain joins TRBV20-1 and TRBJ2-7, with TRBD2 matching 11 bases. This CDR3 has 15 amino acids. Trimming took 1 base from V and 1 from J; bases not matched to a gene: 3. In germline, CDR1 is DFQATT, CDR2 SNEGSKA (reference sequence). The CDR3 DNA sequence: TGCAGTGCTAGAGGACTAGCGGGGCCATCCTACGAGCAGTACTTC. Amino acid sequence: CSARGLAGPSYEQYF.

The chain joins TRBV6-5 to TRBJ1-6; D is unresolved. CDR1 MNHEY and CDR2 SVGAGI come from the germline V gene. V lost 2 bases, J lost 5 bases, and 7 bases lay in between. This CDR3 has 14 amino acids. CDR3 in DNA: TGTGCCAGCAGTTACATCCAGGATAATTCACCCCTCCACTTT. Encoded protein: CASSYIQDNSPLHF.

V usage is TRBV14 and J usage is TRBJ2-7; D call uncertain. Per germline, CDR1 SGHDN and CDR2 FVKESK. Trimming removed 5 bases from V and 2 bases from J, with 7 bases in between. This CDR3 has 12 residues. CDR3 amino acids: CASSSDPYEQYF. In DNA form, the CDR3 reads TGTGCCAGCAGCTCCGATCCCTACGAGCAGTACTTC.

The rearrangement joins TRBV7-9 to TRBJ2-3; TRBD2 aligns across 14 bases. Trimming removed 5 bases from V and 7 bases from J; junction bases left unmatched: 8. The CDR3 length is 16 residues. CDR1 is SEHNR, CDR2 FQNEAQ, per germline (reference sequence). As DNA, the CDR3 is TGTGCCAGCAGCCTCCCGACTAGCGGGGGGGCACATACGCAGTATTTT. Amino acid sequence: CASSLPTSGGAHTQYF.

This clonotype was counted ten times or more. The V gene is TRBV28, the J gene TRBJ1-4; the match to TRBD1 covers 12 bases. Germline assignment: CDR1 MDHEN and CDR2 SYDVKM. This CDR3 region has 18 residues. V lost 5 bases and J lost 5; bases outside the gene matches: 12. The CDR3 is CASSPIRDRGPGNEKLFF. CDR3 in DNA: TGTGCCAGCAGTCCCATACGGGACAGGGGGCCGGGGAATGAAAAACTGTTTTTT.

The gene calls are TRBV27 and TRBJ2-1; D remains unclear. With 3 bases removed from V and 8 bases from J, the gap between germline ends came to 11 bases. The CDR3 extends over 13 amino acids. Germline V CDR1 and CDR2: MNHEY, SMNVEV (reference sequence). CDR3 DNA sequence: TGTGCCAGCAGTTTCTTCCCCGTGGATGAGCAGTTCTTC. The encoded protein is CASSFFPVDEQFF.

In DNA form, the CDR3 reads TGTGCCAGCTGGGGAGCGAGCTCCTATAATTCACCCCTCCACTTT. Its translation is CASWGASSYNSPLHF. The chain is built from TRBV6-6 and TRBJ1-6, with no clear D. This CDR3 is 15 amino acids long. V lost 8 bases and J 0 bases, leaving 11 bases between the germline ends. The germline CDR1 and CDR2 sequences are MNHNY and SVGAGI (reference sequence).

This clonotype was detected only a few times. The chain combines TRBV6-6 with TRBJ1-1; D is unresolved. The germline gives CDR1 MNHNY, CDR2 SVGAGI (reference sequence). The CDR3 totals 17 residues. V shed 2 bases and J shed 0 bases, with 16 bases lying between them. CDR3 sequence (DNA): TGTGCCAGCAGTTACCCAGCCCCGATGGGAATGAACACTGAAGCTTTCTTT. It encodes CASSYPAPMGMNTEAFF.

This clonotype was found many times. The chain uses TRBV12-3 or TRBV12-4 and TRBJ2-2, with D hard to call. V was pared by 2 bases and J by 7 bases, with 5 bases between. This CDR3 is built from 12 residues. As DNA, the CDR3 is TGTGCCAGCAGTTTAAGTGGCGGGGAGCTGTTTTTT. Its protein is CASSLSGGELFF.

This clonotype was seen a handful of times. The rearrangement links TRBV7-6 to TRBJ2-1; TRBD1 matches at 7 bases. Losses at the gene ends were 4 bases for V and 3 bases for J; bases not matched to a gene: 9. Germline lookup yields CDR1 SGHVS and CDR2 FNYEAQ. The CDR3 has 16 amino acids. CDR3 region: CASSSTPDRSYNEQFF. CDR3 nucleotide sequence: TGTGCCAGCAGCTCCACCCCGGACAGGAGCTACAATGAGCAGTTCTTC.